What follows is one T cell receptor beta chain and its context. Its antigen is not known. J was trimmed by 8 bases and V by 4 bases; bases with no gene match: 7. This CDR3 has 13 amino acids. The germline V gene encodes CDR1 LNHDA and CDR2 SQIVND (reference sequence). Time point described: recipient sample about 28 days before transplant, after cytoreduction. These data originate in a study of T cell clonotyping in hematopoietic cell transplantation. Findings and limits, study-wide: Few recipient clonotypes overlapped donors; over 95% were de novo at given depth. Recipient TCR diversity dropped after transplant; expanded clonotypes rose from day 30 to 180.

Data came from immunoSEQ multiplex PCR; TCRdb stores just in-frame clones and leaves some out. The table shows about 76,000 clones, with almost 97% occurring only once. The receptor was derived from a woman between 50 and 59 years old with acute myeloid leukemia. Some clones in this sample may be carry-over from other donors' samples. The material was peripheral blood mononuclear cells, obtained before stem cell transplant. The J gene is TRBJ1-1, the V gene TRBV19; 7 positions match TRBD1. CDR3 in DNA: TGTGCCAGTAGTAGAGGGGGCGGCACGGAAGCTTTCTTT. Encoded protein: CASSRGGGTEAFF.